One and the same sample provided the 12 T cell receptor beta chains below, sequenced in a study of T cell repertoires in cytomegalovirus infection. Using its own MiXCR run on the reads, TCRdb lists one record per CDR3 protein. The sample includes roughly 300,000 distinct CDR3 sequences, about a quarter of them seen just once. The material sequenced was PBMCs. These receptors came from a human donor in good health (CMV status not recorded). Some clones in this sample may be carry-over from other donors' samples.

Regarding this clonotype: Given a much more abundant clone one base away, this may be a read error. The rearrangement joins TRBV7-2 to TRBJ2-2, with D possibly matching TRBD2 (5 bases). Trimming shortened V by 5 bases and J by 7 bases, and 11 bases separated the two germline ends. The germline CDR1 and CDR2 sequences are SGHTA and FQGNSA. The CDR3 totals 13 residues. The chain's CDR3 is CASSRTRDGELFF. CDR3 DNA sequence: TGTGCCAGCAGCCGCACTAGAGACGGGGAGCTGTTTTTT.

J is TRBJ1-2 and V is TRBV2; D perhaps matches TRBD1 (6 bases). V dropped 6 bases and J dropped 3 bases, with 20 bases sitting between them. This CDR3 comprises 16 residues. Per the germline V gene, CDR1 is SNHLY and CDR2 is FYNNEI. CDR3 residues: CASSTPGGGIDYGYTF. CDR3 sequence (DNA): TGTGCCAGCAGCACTCCCGGGGGGGGCATTGACTATGGCTACACCTTC.

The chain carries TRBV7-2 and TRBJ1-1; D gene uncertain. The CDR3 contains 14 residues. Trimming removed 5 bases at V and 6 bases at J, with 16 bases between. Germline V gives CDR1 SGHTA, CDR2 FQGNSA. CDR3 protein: CASSPGTSGAEAFF. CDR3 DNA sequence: TGTGCCAGCAGCCCCGGTACGTCCGGCGCTGAAGCTTTCTTT.

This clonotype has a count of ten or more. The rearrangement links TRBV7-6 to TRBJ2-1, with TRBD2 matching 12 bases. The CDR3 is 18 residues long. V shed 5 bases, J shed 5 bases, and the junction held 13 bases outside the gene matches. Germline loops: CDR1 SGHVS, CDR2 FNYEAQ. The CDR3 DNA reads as TGTGCCAGCAGCCCACTAGCGGGAGGTTACACACCTAACAATGAGCAGTTCTTC. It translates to CASSPLAGGYTPNNEQFF.

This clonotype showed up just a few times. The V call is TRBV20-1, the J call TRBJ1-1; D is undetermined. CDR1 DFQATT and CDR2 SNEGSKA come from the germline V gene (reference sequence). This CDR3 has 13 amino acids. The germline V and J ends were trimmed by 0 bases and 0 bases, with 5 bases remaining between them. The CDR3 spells CSARDRLNTEAFF. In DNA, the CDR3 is TGCAGTGCTAGAGACCGCCTGAACACTGAAGCTTTCTTT.

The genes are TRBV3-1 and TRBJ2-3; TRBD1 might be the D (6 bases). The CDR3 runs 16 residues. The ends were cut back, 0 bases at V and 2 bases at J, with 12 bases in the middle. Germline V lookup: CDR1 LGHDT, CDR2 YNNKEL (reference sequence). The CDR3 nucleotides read TGTGCCAGCAGCCAAGATCCGCAGGGGAACACAGATACGCAGTATTTT. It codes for CASSQDPQGNTDTQYF.

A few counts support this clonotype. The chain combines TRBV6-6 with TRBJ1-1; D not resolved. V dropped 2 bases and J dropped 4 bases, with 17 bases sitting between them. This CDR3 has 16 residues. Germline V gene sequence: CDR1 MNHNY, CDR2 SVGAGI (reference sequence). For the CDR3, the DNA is TGTGCCAGCAGTTACCGAGGTACCGGAGCGAGCACTGAAGCTTTCTTT. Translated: CASSYRGTGASTEAFF.

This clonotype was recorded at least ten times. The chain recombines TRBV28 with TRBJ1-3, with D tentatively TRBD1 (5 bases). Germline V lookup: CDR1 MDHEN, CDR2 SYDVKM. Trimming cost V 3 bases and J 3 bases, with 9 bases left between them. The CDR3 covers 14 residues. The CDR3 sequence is CASSLGVYGNTIYF. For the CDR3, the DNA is TGTGCCAGCAGTTTGGGGGTGTATGGAAACACCATATATTTT.

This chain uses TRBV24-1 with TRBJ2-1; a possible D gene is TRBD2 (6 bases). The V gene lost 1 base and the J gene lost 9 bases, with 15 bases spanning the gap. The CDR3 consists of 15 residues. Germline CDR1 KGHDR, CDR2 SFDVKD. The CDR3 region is CATSDFGGFPSEQFF. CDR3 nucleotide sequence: TGTGCCACCAGTGATTTCGGAGGGTTCCCGAGTGAGCAGTTCTTC.

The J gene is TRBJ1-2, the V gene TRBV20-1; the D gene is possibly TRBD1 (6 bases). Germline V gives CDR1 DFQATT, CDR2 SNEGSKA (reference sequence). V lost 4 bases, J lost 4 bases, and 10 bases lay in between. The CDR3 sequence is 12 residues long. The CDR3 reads CSAKTGLYGYTF. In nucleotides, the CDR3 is TGCAGTGCTAAGACAGGACTCTATGGCTACACCTTC.

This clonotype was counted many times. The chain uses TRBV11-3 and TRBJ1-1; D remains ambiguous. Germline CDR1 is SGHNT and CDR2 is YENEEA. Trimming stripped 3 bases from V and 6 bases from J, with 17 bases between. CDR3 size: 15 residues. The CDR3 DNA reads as TGTGCCAGCAGCTTCTCGGGTCAGTATTACTCTGAAGCTTTCTTT. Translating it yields CASSFSGQYYSEAFF.

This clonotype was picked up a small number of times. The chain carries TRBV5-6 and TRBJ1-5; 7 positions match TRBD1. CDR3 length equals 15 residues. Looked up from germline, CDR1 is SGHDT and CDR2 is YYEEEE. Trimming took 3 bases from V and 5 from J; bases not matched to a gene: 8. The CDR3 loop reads CASSSYDRDDQPQHF. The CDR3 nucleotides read TGTGCCAGCAGCTCCTACGACAGGGACGATCAGCCCCAGCATTTT. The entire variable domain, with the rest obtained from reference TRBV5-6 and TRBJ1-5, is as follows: DAGVTQSPTHLIKTRGQQVTLRCSPKSGHDTVSWYQQALGQGPQFIFQYYEEEERQRGNFPDRFSGHQFPNYSSELNVNALLLGDSALYLCASSSYDRDDQPQHFGDGTRLSIL.